Below, one TCR beta chain is given with its context. Antigen: not known. An end of the junction differs from the germline gene, which may be a read error. These data originate in a study of cytomegalovirus exposure and HLA in healthy donors. Study findings and constraints: A later analysis found most CMV-associated TCR beta chains apparently HLA-restricted.

The PCR used 60 Vbeta and 13 Jbeta primers. Clones were read by immunoSEQ multiplex PCR, and TCRdb kept only the in-frame ones, dropping some. Altogether 100,000 to 150,000 clones are present, around 78% being singletons, with the ten largest covering less than 2%. The specimen was PBMCs. This receptor was identified in a woman younger than 35 in good health and CMV-seronegative.

For the CDR3, the DNA is TGTTCCAGCAGCCTGGAAGGACAGGCGAACACTGAAGCTTTCTTT. Residues: CSSSLEGQANTEAFF. The V and J genes are TRBV7-9 and TRBJ1-1; TRBD1 agrees at 7 bases. Germline CDR1 and CDR2: SEHNR and FQNEAQ (reference sequence). CDR3 length: 15 amino acids.